Below, one T cell receptor (beta chain) is given with its context. Its antigen is as yet unknown. The ends were cut back, 3 bases at V and 2 bases at J, with 23 bases in the middle. Germline V gives CDR1 SGDLS, CDR2 YYNGEE. CDR3 length equals 18 residues. Clones were sequenced by immunoSEQ multiplex PCR, and TCRdb holds only the in-frame ones, with some missing. The table lists tens of thousands of clones, 84% of them singletons, with about 12% in the top ten. Time point defined: week 35, safety follow-up. In the vaccine, a single dose held 300 ug of the mutant IDH1 20-mer peptide, along with topical imiquimod. The record originates from a study of a mutant IDH1 vaccine in newly diagnosed glioma. At the level of the study: Once 4-6 weeks had passed after radiotherapy alone, vaccination started, or it started with temozolomide cycles. Patients had received radiotherapy, temozolomide, or both previously, most receiving both.

This clonotype was sampled from a man aged 18 to 29 with glioma. This sequence joins TRBV9 and TRBJ1-2; perhaps TRBD1 as D (6 bases). This specimen was PBMCs, taken from a glioma patient whose treatment included an IDH1 peptide vaccine. The CDR3 DNA reads TGTGCCAGCAGCGGAGGGCTCACCTCGGGAGGGGGGAACTATGGCTACACCTTC. It encodes CASSGGLTSGGGNYGYTF.